Listed below are T cell receptor beta chains from one sample, sequenced in a study of blood T cell repertoires in COVID-19. Sequenced by immunoSEQ multiplex PCR; TCRdb stores in-frame clones only, minus some. The data hold tens of thousands of clones, with about 90% observed a single time. Sequencing was done on a sample of peripheral blood. These receptors were obtained from a man aged 45-65 years with acute or convalescent COVID-19. CDR3s include the opening cysteine and the closing phenylalanine or tryptophan. A D gene is named only where the DNA matches it firmly. Some rows have no size entry. The others give once, few or many, or a class for an expanded clone.

clone_size: NA
v_call: TRBV28
j_call: TRBJ1-5
d_call: NA
cdr3_aa: CASSLEIQPQHF
cdr3_nt: TGTGCCAGCAGTTTAGAGATTCAGCCCCAGCATTTT

clone_size: NA
v_call: TRBV7-9
j_call: TRBJ2-1
d_call: NA
cdr3_aa: CASSPDYPYNEQFF
cdr3_nt: TGTGCCAGCAGCCCCGACTACCCCTACAATGAGCAGTTCTTC

clone_size: NA
v_call: TRBV19
j_call: TRBJ2-2
d_call: TRBD2
cdr3_aa: CASSAGLAIGELFF
cdr3_nt: TGTGCCAGTAGTGCGGGACTAGCGATCGGGGAGCTGTTTTTT

clone_size: NA
v_call: TRBV27
j_call: TRBJ1-2
d_call: TRBD1
cdr3_aa: CASSPRDRGYNYGYTF
cdr3_nt: TGTGCCAGCAGTCCTAGGGACAGGGGATACAACTATGGCTACACCTTC

clone_size: large
v_call: TRBV9
j_call: TRBJ2-7
d_call: TRBD1
cdr3_aa: CASSEGQGTYEQYF
cdr3_nt: TGTGCCAGCAGCGAGGGACAGGGGACCTACGAGCAGTACTTC

clone_size: NA
v_call: TRBV5-5
j_call: TRBJ2-1
d_call: NA
cdr3_aa: CASSLAGQSSYNEQFF
cdr3_nt: TGTGCCAGCAGCTTGGCGGGTCAAAGCTCCTACAATGAGCAGTTCTTC

clone_size: NA
v_call: TRBV2
j_call: TRBJ2-7
d_call: TRBD1
cdr3_aa: CASSESSGTGLYEQYF
cdr3_nt: TGTGCCAGCAGTGAATCTTCGGGGACAGGCCTTTACGAGCAGTACTTC

clone_size: NA
v_call: TRBV7-2
j_call: TRBJ2-1
d_call: NA
cdr3_aa: CASSLRFGPLGEQFF
cdr3_nt: TGTGCCAGCAGCCTACGATTTGGGCCACTCGGTGAGCAGTTCTTC

clone_size: NA
v_call: TRBV4-1
j_call: TRBJ1-1
d_call: NA
cdr3_aa: CASSLGLGGTEAFF
cdr3_nt: TGCGCCAGCAGTCTCGGACTCGGGGGCACTGAAGCTTTCTTT

clone_size: NA
v_call: TRBV28
j_call: TRBJ2-7
d_call: NA
cdr3_aa: CASSSQGKVGNYEQYF
cdr3_nt: TGTGCCAGCAGTTCCCAGGGGAAGGTGGGGAACTACGAGCAGTACTTC

clone_size: NA
v_call: TRBV25-1
j_call: TRBJ1-3
d_call: TRBD1
cdr3_aa: CASSPRDSRNTIYF
cdr3_nt: TGTGCCAGCAGTCCGCGGGACAGCAGAAACACCATATATTTT

clone_size: NA
v_call: TRBV23-1
j_call: TRBJ2-1
d_call: TRBD2
cdr3_aa: CASSQSLRTSGSHNEQFF
cdr3_nt: TGCGCCAGCAGTCAATCATTAAGGACTAGCGGGAGCCACAATGAGCAGTTCTTC

clone_size: NA
v_call: TRBV11-2
j_call: TRBJ2-5
d_call: NA
cdr3_aa: CASSLSTPDQETQYF
cdr3_nt: TGTGCCAGCAGCTTATCGACACCCGACCAAGAGACCCAGTACTTC

clone_size: NA
v_call: TRBV3-1/TRBV3-2
j_call: TRBJ1-1
d_call: TRBD1
cdr3_aa: CASSQADRGGYKAFF
cdr3_nt: TGTGCCAGCAGCCAAGCGGACAGGGGCGGATATAAAGCTTTCTTT

clone_size: NA
v_call: TRBV7-9
j_call: TRBJ1-1
d_call: TRBD1
cdr3_aa: CASSRPGQGTTLNTEAFF
cdr3_nt: TGTGCCAGCAGCCGCCCGGGACAGGGAACCACATTGAACACTGAAGCTTTCTTT

clone_size: NA
v_call: TRBV2
j_call: TRBJ2-1
d_call: NA
cdr3_aa: CASSEQGRRQFF
cdr3_nt: TGTGCCAGCAGTGAACAGGGTCGGAGGCAGTTCTTC

clone_size: NA
v_call: TRBV14
j_call: TRBJ2-7
d_call: NA
cdr3_aa: CASSPHGRGALYEQYF
cdr3_nt: TGTGCCAGCAGCCCTCATGGCAGGGGAGCCCTCTACGAGCAGTACTTC

clone_size: NA
v_call: TRBV7-3
j_call: TRBJ2-3
d_call: NA
cdr3_aa: CASSLARLDTQYF
cdr3_nt: TGTGCCAGCAGCCTAGCTAGGTTAGATACGCAGTATTTT

clone_size: NA
v_call: TRBV18
j_call: TRBJ1-5
d_call: NA
cdr3_aa: CASSPLAGINNQPQHF
cdr3_nt: TGTGCCAGCTCACCACTAGCGGGTATTAACAATCAGCCCCAGCATTTT

clone_size: NA
v_call: TRBV7-9
j_call: TRBJ2-2
d_call: NA
cdr3_aa: CASSQPAGSNTGELFF
cdr3_nt: TGTGCCAGCAGCCAACCGGCAGGGTCGAACACCGGGGAGCTGTTTTTT

clone_size: NA
v_call: TRBV9
j_call: TRBJ2-3
d_call: NA
cdr3_aa: CASSAAGIRTDTQYF
cdr3_nt: TGTGCCAGCAGCGCCGCAGGGATTCGCACAGATACGCAGTATTTT

clone_size: NA
v_call: TRBV30
j_call: TRBJ2-1
d_call: TRBD1
cdr3_aa: CAWGSGQGYNEQFF
cdr3_nt: TGTGCCTGGGGTTCGGGACAGGGCTACAATGAGCAGTTCTTC

clone_size: NA
v_call: TRBV3-1/TRBV3-2
j_call: TRBJ1-3
d_call: NA
cdr3_aa: CASSQGSDSGNTIYF
cdr3_nt: TGTGCCAGCAGCCAAGGCAGCGACTCTGGAAACACCATATATTTT

clone_size: NA
v_call: TRBV3-1/TRBV3-2
j_call: TRBJ2-7
d_call: NA
cdr3_aa: CASSQFLTVSPEQYF
cdr3_nt: TGTGCCAGCAGCCAATTCCTGACAGTCTCTCCCGAGCAGTACTTC

clone_size: once
v_call: TRBV5-4
j_call: TRBJ2-1
d_call: NA
cdr3_aa: CASSLYLGSVHEQFF
cdr3_nt: TGTGCCAGCAGCTTATACCTCGGGAGCGTACATGAGCAGTTCTTC

clone_size: NA
v_call: TRBV5-1
j_call: TRBJ2-3
d_call: TRBD1
cdr3_aa: CASSRDRGADTQYF
cdr3_nt: TGCGCCAGCAGTCGGGACAGGGGTGCAGATACGCAGTATTTT

clone_size: few
v_call: TRBV7-7
j_call: TRBJ2-1
d_call: TRBD2
cdr3_aa: CASSLGLAGGNEQFF
cdr3_nt: TGTGCCAGCAGCTTAGGACTAGCGGGAGGTAATGAGCAGTTCTTC

clone_size: few
v_call: TRBV19
j_call: TRBJ1-1
d_call: NA
cdr3_aa: CASSIRGLGNTEAFF
cdr3_nt: TGTGCCAGTAGTATTCGCGGCCTCGGGAACACTGAAGCTTTCTTT

clone_size: NA
v_call: TRBV9
j_call: TRBJ2-1
d_call: NA
cdr3_aa: CASSLFDGDEQFF
cdr3_nt: TGTGCCAGCAGCCTCTTTGACGGGGATGAGCAGTTCTTC

clone_size: NA
v_call: TRBV6-5
j_call: TRBJ2-6
d_call: NA
cdr3_aa: CASSYSGLSGANVLTF
cdr3_nt: TGTGCCAGCAGTTACTCGGGCCTCTCTGGGGCCAACGTCCTGACTTTC

clone_size: NA
v_call: TRBV11-2
j_call: TRBJ1-1
d_call: NA
cdr3_aa: CASSLSQGFTEAFF
cdr3_nt: TGTGCCAGCAGTCTCAGCCAGGGGTTTACTGAAGCTTTCTTT

clone_size: NA
v_call: TRBV19
j_call: TRBJ2-7
d_call: TRBD1
cdr3_aa: CASSRDRTYEQYF
cdr3_nt: TGTGCCAGTAGCCGGGACAGGACCTACGAGCAGTACTTC

clone_size: NA
v_call: TRBV7-2
j_call: TRBJ1-2
d_call: NA
cdr3_aa: CASSLFPLGGAGYTF
cdr3_nt: TGTGCCAGCAGCTTATTCCCGCTGGGGGGAGCCGGCTACACCTTC

clone_size: NA
v_call: TRBV7-2
j_call: TRBJ2-5
d_call: TRBD1
cdr3_aa: CASSLAGQGAGGAQYF
cdr3_nt: TGTGCCAGCAGCTTAGCCGGACAGGGGGCTGGTGGGGCCCAGTACTTC

clone_size: NA
v_call: TRBV3-1/TRBV3-2
j_call: TRBJ1-2
d_call: TRBD1
cdr3_aa: CASSPSGQGYGYTF
cdr3_nt: TGTGCCAGCAGCCCATCGGGACAGGGCTATGGCTACACCTTC

clone_size: NA
v_call: TRBV28
j_call: TRBJ2-6
d_call: NA
cdr3_aa: CASSLRTAGANVLTF
cdr3_nt: TGTGCCAGCAGTCTCCGGACAGCTGGGGCCAACGTCCTGACTTTC

clone_size: NA
v_call: TRBV19
j_call: TRBJ2-1
d_call: TRBD1
cdr3_aa: CASTWTGPQNEQFF
cdr3_nt: TGTGCCAGCACCTGGACAGGGCCCCAAAATGAGCAGTTCTTC

clone_size: few
v_call: TRBV28
j_call: TRBJ2-7
d_call: NA
cdr3_aa: CASSLTGDTYEQYF
cdr3_nt: TGTGCCAGCAGTTTAACAGGTGACACCTACGAGCAGTACTTC

clone_size: NA
v_call: TRBV19
j_call: TRBJ1-2
d_call: TRBD1
cdr3_aa: CASSPRTGGNVDYGYTF
cdr3_nt: TGTGCCAGTAGTCCAAGGACAGGGGGTAACGTCGACTATGGCTACACCTTC

clone_size: NA
v_call: TRBV10-3
j_call: TRBJ2-7
d_call: TRBD2
cdr3_aa: CAISDTLAGKSYEQYF
cdr3_nt: TGTGCCATCAGTGACACCCTAGCGGGGAAGTCCTACGAGCAGTACTTC

clone_size: few
v_call: TRBV5-4
j_call: TRBJ1-6
d_call: NA
cdr3_aa: CASSSSGSYSPLHF
cdr3_nt: TGTGCCAGCAGCTCGAGCGGCAGTTATTCACCCCTCCACTTT